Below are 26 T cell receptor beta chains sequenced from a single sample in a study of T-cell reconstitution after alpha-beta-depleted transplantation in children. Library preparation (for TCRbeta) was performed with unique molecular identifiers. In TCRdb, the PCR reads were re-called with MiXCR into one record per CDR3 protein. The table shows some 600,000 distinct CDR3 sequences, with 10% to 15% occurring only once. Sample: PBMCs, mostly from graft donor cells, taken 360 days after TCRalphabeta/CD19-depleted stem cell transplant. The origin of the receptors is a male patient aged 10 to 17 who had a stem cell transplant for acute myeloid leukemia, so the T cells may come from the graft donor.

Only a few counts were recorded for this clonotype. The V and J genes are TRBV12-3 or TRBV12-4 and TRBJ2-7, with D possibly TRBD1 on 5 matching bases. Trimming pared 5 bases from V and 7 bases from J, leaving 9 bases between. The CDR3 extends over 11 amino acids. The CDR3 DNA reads TGTGCCAGCAGTATCCGACAGGAGCAGTACTTC. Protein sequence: CASSIRQEQYF.

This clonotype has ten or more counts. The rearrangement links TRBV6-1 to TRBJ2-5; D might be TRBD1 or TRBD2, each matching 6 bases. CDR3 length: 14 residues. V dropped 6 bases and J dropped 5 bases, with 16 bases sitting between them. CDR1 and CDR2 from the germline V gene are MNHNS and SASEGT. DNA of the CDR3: TGTGCCAGCAGCCCTCGTCTAGGGGGGGAGACCCAGTACTTC. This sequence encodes CASSPRLGGETQYF.

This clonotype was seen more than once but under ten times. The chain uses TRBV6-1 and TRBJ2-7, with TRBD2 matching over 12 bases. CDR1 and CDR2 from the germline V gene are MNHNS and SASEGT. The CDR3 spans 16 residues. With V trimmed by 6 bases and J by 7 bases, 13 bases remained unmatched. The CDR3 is CASRRGTSGRMGEQYF. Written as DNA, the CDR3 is TGTGCCAGCAGACGGGGGACTAGCGGGCGAATGGGGGAGCAGTACTTC.

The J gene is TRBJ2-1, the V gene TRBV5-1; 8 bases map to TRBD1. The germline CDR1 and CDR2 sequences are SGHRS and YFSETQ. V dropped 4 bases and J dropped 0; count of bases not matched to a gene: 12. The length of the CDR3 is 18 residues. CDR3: CASSLTRQGLSSYNEQFF. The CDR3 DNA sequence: TGCGCCAGCAGCCTGACGAGACAGGGGCTGAGCTCCTACAATGAGCAGTTCTTC.

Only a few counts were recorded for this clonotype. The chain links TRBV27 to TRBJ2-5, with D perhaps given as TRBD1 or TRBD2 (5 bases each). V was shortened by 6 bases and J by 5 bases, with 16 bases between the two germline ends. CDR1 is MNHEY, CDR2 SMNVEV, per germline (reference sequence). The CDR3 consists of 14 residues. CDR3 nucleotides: TGTGCCAGCAGCATTCAGGGAGTCGACGAGACCCAGTACTTC. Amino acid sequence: CASSIQGVDETQYF.

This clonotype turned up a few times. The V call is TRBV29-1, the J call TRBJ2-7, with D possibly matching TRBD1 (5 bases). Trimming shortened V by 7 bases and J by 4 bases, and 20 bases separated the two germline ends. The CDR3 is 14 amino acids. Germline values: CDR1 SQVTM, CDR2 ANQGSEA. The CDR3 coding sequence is TGCAGCGCTATCCTACTCGACGACAGATACGAGCAGTACTTC. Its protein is CSAILLDDRYEQYF.

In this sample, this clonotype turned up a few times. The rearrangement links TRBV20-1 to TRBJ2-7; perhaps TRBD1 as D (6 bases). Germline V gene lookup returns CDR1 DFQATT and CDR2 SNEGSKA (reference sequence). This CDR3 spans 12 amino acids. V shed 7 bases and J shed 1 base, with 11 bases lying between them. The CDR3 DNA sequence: TGCAGTGGGGAGACAGGTTCCTACGAGCAGTACTTC. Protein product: CSGETGSYEQYF.

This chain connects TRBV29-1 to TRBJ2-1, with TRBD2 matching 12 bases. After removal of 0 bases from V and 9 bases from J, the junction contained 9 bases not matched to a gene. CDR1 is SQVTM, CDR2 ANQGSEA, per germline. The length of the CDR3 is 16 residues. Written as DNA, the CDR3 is TGCAGCGTTGAAGACCCCCTAGCGGGAGGGCCCATTGAGCAGTTCTTC. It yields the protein CSVEDPLAGGPIEQFF.

The CDR3 DNA reads as TGCAGTGCTAGGAAGGGACTAGCGGTCACCGGGGAGCTGTTTTTT. This translates into CSARKGLAVTGELFF. The chain has TRBV20-1 and TRBJ2-2; 11 positions match TRBD2. The CDR3 has 15 residues. Looked up from germline, CDR1 is DFQATT and CDR2 is SNEGSKA (reference sequence). V lost 3 bases to trimming and J lost 4 bases; unmatched junction nucleotides: 4.

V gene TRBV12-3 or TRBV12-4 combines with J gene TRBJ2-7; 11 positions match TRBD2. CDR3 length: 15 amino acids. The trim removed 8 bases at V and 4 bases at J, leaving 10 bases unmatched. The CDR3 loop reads CASGPKVAGGYEQYF. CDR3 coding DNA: TGTGCCAGCGGCCCCAAGGTAGCGGGAGGGTACGAGCAGTACTTC.

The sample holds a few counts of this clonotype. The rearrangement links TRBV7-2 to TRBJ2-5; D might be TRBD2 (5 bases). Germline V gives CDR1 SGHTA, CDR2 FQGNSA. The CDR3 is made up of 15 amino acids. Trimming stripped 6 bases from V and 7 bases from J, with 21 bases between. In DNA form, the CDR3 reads TGTGCCAGCAGATATGGAGGCGGGTCCCGTGGGACCCAGTACTTC. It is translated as CASRYGGGSRGTQYF.

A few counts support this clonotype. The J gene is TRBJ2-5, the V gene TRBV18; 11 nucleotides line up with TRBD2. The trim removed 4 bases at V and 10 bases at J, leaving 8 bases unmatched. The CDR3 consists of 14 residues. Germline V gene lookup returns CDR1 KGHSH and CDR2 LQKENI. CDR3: CASSRLAGTEGQYF. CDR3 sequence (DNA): TGTGCCAGCTCACGACTAGCGGGAACCGAGGGCCAGTACTTC.

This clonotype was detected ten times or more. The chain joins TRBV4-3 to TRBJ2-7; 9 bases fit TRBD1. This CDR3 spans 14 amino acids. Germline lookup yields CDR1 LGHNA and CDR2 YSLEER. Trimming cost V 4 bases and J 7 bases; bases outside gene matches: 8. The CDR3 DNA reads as TGCGCCAGCAGCCCCGGGACAGGGATTGAGGAGCAGTACTTC. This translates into CASSPGTGIEEQYF.

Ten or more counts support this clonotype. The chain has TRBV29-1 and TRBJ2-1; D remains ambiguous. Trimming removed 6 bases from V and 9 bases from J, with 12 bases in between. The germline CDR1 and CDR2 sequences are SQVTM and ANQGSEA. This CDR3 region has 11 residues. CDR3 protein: CSVIRNAEQFF. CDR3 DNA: TGCAGCGTGATCCGAAATGCTGAGCAGTTCTTC.

The chain's CDR3 is CASSQVVISGSYTGELFF. The CDR3 DNA reads as TGCGCCAGCAGCCAAGTGGTAATAAGCGGCTCTTACACCGGGGAGCTGTTTTTT. The chain is built from TRBV4-3 and TRBJ2-2, with D possibly TRBD2 on 5 matching bases. This CDR3 is 18 amino acids long. V gave up 1 base and J gave up 3 bases, with 18 bases separating them. Germline CDR1 is LGHNA and CDR2 is YSLEER.

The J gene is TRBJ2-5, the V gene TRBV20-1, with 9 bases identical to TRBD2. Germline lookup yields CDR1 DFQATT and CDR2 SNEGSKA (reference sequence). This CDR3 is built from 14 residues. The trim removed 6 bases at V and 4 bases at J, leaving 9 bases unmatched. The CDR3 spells CSAPTSGLGETQYF. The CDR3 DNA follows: TGCAGTGCCCCGACTAGCGGCCTCGGAGAGACCCAGTACTTC.

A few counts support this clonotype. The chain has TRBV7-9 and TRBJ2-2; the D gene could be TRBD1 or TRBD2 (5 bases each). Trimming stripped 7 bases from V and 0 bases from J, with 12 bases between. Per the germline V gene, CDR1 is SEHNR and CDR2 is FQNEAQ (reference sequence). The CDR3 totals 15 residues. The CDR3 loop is CASKLLGANTGELFF. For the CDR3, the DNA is TGTGCCAGCAAGCTATTGGGGGCGAACACCGGGGAGCTGTTTTTT.

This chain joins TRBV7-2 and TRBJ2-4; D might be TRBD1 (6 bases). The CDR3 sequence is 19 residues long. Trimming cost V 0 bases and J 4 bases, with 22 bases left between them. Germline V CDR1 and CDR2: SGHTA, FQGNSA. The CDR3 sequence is CASSLALNVPGQPKNIQYF. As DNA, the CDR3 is TGTGCCAGCAGCTTAGCGCTGAATGTTCCGGGACAACCTAAAAACATTCAGTACTTC.

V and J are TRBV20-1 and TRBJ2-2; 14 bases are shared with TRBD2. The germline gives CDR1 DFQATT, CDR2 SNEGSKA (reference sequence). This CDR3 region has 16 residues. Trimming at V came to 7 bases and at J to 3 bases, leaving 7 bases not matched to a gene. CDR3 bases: TGCAGTGTCTCAGGACTAGCGGGAGGTCACACCGGGGAGCTGTTTTTT. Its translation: CSVSGLAGGHTGELFF.

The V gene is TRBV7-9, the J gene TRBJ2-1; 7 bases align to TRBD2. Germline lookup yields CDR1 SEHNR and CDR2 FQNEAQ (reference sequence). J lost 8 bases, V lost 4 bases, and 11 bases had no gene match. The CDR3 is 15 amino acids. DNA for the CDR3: TGTGCCAGCAGCTCCCCGGGACTATTTGGGGATGAGCAGTTCTTC. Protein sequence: CASSSPGLFGDEQFF.

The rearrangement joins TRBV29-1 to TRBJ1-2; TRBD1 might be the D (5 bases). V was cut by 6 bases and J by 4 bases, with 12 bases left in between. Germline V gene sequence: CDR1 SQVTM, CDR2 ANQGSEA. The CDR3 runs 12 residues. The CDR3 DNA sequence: TGCAGCGTGAGCGAAGGGGCCTATGGCTACACCTTC. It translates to CSVSEGAYGYTF.

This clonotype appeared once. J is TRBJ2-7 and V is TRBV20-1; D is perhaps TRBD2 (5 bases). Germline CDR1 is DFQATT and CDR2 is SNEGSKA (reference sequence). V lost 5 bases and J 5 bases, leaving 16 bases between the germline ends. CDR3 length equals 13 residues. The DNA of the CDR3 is TGCAGTGCTGCCGGACTCAGCTACCACGAGCAGTACTTC. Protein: CSAAGLSYHEQYF.

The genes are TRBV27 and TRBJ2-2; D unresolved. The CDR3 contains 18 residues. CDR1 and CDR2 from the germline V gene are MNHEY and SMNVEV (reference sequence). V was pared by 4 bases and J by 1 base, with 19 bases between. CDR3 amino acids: CASSSPQWRHRNTGELFF. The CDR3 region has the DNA TGTGCCAGCAGTTCCCCCCAATGGCGCCACCGGAACACCGGGGAGCTGTTTTTT.

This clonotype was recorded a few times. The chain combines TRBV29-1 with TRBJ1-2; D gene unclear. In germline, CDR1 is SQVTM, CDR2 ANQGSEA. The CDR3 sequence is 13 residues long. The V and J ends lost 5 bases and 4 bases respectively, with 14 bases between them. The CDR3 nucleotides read TGCAGCGTTCTTCATCCCTATGGCTATGGCTACACCTTC. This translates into CSVLHPYGYGYTF.

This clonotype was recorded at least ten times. CDR3 sequence (DNA): TGTGCCAGCAGTTTCGGGCTTAGGGCTAGGCAGTACTTC. This sequence encodes CASSFGLRARQYF. This chain uses TRBV12-3 or TRBV12-4 with TRBJ2-7; no firm D call. V was cut by 3 bases and J by 9 bases, with 15 bases left in between. This CDR3 spans 13 amino acids.

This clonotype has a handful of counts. The CDR3 DNA reads as TGTGCCAGCAGTTTTGTCGGGAGTGGGCACGAGCAGTACTTC. This sequence encodes CASSFVGSGHEQYF. J is TRBJ2-7 and V is TRBV12-3 or TRBV12-4; a possible D gene is TRBD2 (6 bases). Trimming took 3 bases from V and 5 from J, leaving 14 bases between them. The CDR3 extends over 14 amino acids.